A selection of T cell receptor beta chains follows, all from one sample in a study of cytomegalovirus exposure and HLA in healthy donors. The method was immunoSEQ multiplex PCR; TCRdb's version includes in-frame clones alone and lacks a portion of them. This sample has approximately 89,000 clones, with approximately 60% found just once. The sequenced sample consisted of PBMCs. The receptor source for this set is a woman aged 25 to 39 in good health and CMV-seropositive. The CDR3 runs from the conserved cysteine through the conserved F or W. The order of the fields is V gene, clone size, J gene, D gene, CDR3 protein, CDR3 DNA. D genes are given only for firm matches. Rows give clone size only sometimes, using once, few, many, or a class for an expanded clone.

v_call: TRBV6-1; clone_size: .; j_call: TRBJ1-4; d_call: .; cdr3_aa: CASSDWSSVEKLFF; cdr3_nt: TGTGCCAGCAGTGATTGGAGCTCTGTTGAAAAACTGTTTTTT
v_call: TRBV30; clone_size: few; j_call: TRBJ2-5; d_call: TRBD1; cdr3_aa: CAWSGGTAQETQYF; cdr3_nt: TGTGCCTGGAGTGGAGGGACAGCTCAAGAGACCCAGTACTTC
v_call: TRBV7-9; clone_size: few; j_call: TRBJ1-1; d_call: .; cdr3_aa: CASSFGNTEAFF; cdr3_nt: TGTGCCAGCAGCTTCGGTAACACTGAAGCTTTCTTT
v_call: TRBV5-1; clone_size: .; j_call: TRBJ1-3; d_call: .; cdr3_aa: CASSSPGGRPGDSGNTIYF; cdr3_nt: TGCGCCAGCAGCTCGCCGGGGGGCAGGCCAGGGGATTCTGGAAACACCATATATTTT
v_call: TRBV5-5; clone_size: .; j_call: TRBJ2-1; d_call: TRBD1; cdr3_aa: CASRSGQGSYNEQFF; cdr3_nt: TGTGCCAGCAGGTCGGGACAGGGTTCCTACAATGAGCAGTTCTTC
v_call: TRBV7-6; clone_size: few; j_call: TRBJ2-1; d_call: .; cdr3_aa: CASSLVRGRYNEQFF; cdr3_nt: TGTGCCAGCAGCTTAGTCAGGGGTCGGTACAATGAGCAGTTCTTC
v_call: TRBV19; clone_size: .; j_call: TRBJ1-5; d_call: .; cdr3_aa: CASTEGRYSNQPQHF; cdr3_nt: TGTGCCAGTACCGAGGGCAGATATAGCAATCAGCCCCAGCATTTT
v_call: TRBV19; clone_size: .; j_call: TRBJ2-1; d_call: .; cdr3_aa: CASSMDSGGVGGYNEQFF; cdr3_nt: TGTGCCAGTAGTATGGACTCGGGTGGGGTAGGCGGCTACAATGAGCAGTTCTTC
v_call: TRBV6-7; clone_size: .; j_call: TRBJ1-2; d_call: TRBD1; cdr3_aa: CASSSPDRVQYGYTF; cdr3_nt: TGTGCCAGCAGTTCCCCAGACAGGGTGCAATATGGCTACACCTTC
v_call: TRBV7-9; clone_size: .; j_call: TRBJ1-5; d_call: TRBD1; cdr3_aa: CASSLGAGGPRGQPQHF; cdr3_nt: TGTGCCAGCAGCTTAGGGGCAGGGGGGCCCCGGGGTCAGCCCCAGCATTTT
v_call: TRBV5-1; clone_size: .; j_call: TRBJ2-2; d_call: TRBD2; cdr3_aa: CASRQGLAPAGELFF; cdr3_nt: TGCGCCAGCAGACAAGGACTAGCTCCGGCCGGGGAGCTGTTTTTT
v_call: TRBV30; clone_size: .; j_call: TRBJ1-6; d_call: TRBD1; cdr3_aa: CAWSGGRGNSPLHF; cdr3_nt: TGTGCCTGGAGTGGAGGCAGGGGGAATTCACCCCTCCACTTT
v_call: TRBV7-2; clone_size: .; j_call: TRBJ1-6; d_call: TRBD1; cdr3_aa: CASSLVGQGYSPLHF; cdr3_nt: TGTGCCAGCAGCTTAGTGGGACAGGGATATTCACCCCTCCACTTT
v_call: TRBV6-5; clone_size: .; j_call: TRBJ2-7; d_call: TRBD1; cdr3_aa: CASSYDRALRYEQYF; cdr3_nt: TGTGCCAGCAGTTACGACAGGGCCCTTAGGTACGAGCAGTACTTC
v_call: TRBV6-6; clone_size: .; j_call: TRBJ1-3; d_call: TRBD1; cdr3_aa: CASSRTGVTGNTIYF; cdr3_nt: TGTGCCAGCTCTCGGACAGGGGTAACTGGAAACACCATATATTTT
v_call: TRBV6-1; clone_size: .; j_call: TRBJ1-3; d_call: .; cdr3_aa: CASIYSGNTIYF; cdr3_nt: TGTGCCAGTATTTACTCTGGAAACACCATATATTTT
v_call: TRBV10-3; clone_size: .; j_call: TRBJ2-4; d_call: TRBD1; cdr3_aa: CAIQDPGQGARENIQYF; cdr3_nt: TGTGCCATACAGGACCCGGGACAGGGGGCGCGGGAAAACATTCAGTACTTC
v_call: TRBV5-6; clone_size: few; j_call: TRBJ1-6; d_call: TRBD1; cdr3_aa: CASSLGQGNSPLHF; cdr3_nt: TGTGCCAGCAGCTTGGGACAGGGAAATTCACCCCTCCACTTT